The subject of this entry is one TCR beta chain. The data were taken from a study of T cells after yellow fever vaccination. Trimming took off 3 bases at V and 6 bases at J, with 15 bases between the two ends. The V gene's germline CDR1 is SGHKS and CDR2 YYEKEE (reference sequence). This CDR3 contains 14 residues. From the 5' RACE reads, TCRdb called clonotypes with MiXCR, one entry per CDR3 protein. The sample has around 360,000 distinct CDR3 sequences, roughly 10% seen once. The rearrangement uses TRBV5-5 and TRBJ1-1, with a possible D match to TRBD1 (5 bases). The sequence was collected from a young man who received the YFV17D yellow fever vaccine. The sample in question was PBMCs, obtained on the day of the first yellow fever vaccination. CDR3 DNA sequence: TGTGCCAGCAGCTGGGGACGGCTTGCGGCTGAAGCTTTCTTT. Its protein product is CASSWGRLAAEAFF.